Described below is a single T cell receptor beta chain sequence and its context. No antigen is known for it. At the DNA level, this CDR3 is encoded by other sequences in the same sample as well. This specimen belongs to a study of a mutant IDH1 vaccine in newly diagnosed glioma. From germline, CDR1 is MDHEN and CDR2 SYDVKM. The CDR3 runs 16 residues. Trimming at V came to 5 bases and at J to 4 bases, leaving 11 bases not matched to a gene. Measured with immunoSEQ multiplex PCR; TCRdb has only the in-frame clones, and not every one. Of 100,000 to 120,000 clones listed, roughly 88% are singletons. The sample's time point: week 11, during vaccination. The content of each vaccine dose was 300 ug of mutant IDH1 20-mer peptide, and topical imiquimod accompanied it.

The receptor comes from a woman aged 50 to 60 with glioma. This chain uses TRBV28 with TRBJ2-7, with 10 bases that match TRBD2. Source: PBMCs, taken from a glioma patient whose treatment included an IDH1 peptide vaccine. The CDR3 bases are TGTGCCAGCAGTCCTTCCCGGGGAGCGGGAGGGTACGAGCAGTACTTC. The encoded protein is CASSPSRGAGGYEQYF.